Included here is one T cell receptor (beta chain) sequence, with context. Its antigen is still unknown. Per-nucleotide qualities are absent, and no much larger clonotype sits a single base away. This specimen comes from a study of T cell changes during pregnancy in multiple sclerosis (dated by TCRdb to between 2018 and 2020). Study-wide context: The study looked at changes in the T cell repertoire across pregnancy in women with multiple sclerosis.

Relative to germline, V is missing 4 bases and J is missing 4 bases, with 13 bases of the junction outside any gene match. From the cysteine up to the phenylalanine, the CDR3 has a length of 20 residues. Just the 60-base CDR3 DNA is kept, in frame starting at base 1. Taken from the germline V gene, the CDR1 and CDR2 loops are LGHNT and FRNRAP. The receptor library was made with the immunoSEQ multiplex PCR assay. In TCRdb, the immuneACCESS table is reduced to in-frame sequences with V and J assigned. These tables do not hold every clone; where another copy was compared, an unresolved V gene accounts for under half, and the others remain unexplained. This sample holds about 23,000 clones; around nine tenths were observed only once. Roughly 1% of the sample goes to the ten largest clones.

The sequence links TRBV12-5 to TRBJ2-1; 16 central nucleotides agree with TRBD2. Sequences were derived from CD4+ T cells from peripheral blood mononuclear cells, sampled in the first trimester of pregnancy. The TCR sequence derives from a female donor in good health, enrolled as a control in a pregnancy study. Here the CDR3 is given as CASGSPGLAGGPRTYNEQFF. The DNA reads as follows: TGTGCTAGTGGTTCGCCGGGACTAGCGGGGGGGCCGCGTACTTACAATGAGCAGTTCTTC. Extended through the reference TRBV12-5 and TRBJ2-1 proteins, this CDR3 yields the full variable domain: DARVTQTPRHKVTEMGQEVTMRCQPILGHNTVFWYRQTMMQGLELLAYFRNRAPLDDSGMPKDRFSAEMPDATLATLKIQPSEPRDSAVYFCASGSPGLAGGPRTYNEQFFGPGTRLTVL.